This paragraph covers one T cell receptor beta chain sequence. Antigen specificity is unknown. This specimen comes from a study of cytomegalovirus exposure and HLA in healthy donors. Across the study: Falling in the Caucasian-associated ancestry cluster were 80% to 90% of 398 genotyped donors. Study-wide results and limits: Listed as cytomegalovirus-associated were over 150 TCR beta chains.

The primer mix had 60 Vbeta and 13 Jbeta primers. Only in-frame clones appear in the TCRdb table, and some are missing; sequencing was by immunoSEQ multiplex PCR. Of approximately 130,000 clones in the sample, 75% to 90% were seen once. The TCR originated in a middle-aged woman in good health and CMV-seropositive. Sequencing was performed on PBMCs.

The CDR3 DNA reads TGTGCCAGCAGTCATGGCGCCCGAGGAGGGGGCTACACCTTC. Protein: CASSHGARGGGYTF. The chain combines TRBV7-8 with TRBJ1-2; D not resolved. This CDR3 is 14 amino acids long. V was clipped by 6 bases and J by 8 bases, with 19 bases between them. CDR1 and CDR2 (germline): SGHVS, FQNEAQ.